This is a list of T cell receptor beta chains from one sample in a study of vaccination and CD4 T cells after COVID-19. TCRdb re-called the PCR reads through MiXCR, storing one row per CDR3 protein. The data show approximately 11,000 distinct CDR3 sequences, approximately 52% seen once. For these receptors, no antigen is known. Sequencing was done on a sample of CD4+ T cells from blood, cultured in vitro. The receptors originated from a human donor who had recovered from COVID-19. The CDR3 runs from the conserved cysteine through the conserved F or W. D genes are given only for firm matches. Expanded clones get a size class; other rows say once, few or many, or leave the size out.

NA	15	NA	TRBV6-2/TRBV6-3	TRBJ1-2	CASSYDSRPNYGYTF	TGTGCCAGCAGTTACGATTCCCGACCTAACTATGGCTACACCTTC
once	13	NA	TRBV29-1	TRBJ1-2	CSVGWGGSHGYTF	TGCAGCGTGGGCTGGGGGGGCTCCCATGGCTACACCTTC
NA	15	TRBD1	TRBV20-1	TRBJ1-1	CSATSLQGANTEAFF	TGCAGTGCCACTAGTTTACAGGGGGCGAACACTGAAGCTTTCTTT
NA	13	NA	TRBV5-4	TRBJ1-1	CASSQKTNTEAFF	TGTGCCAGCAGCCAGAAGACGAACACTGAAGCTTTCTTT
NA	12	NA	TRBV25-1	TRBJ2-7	CAVGRDTGEQYF	TGTGCTGTAGGCCGGGACACGGGGGAGCAGTACTTC
NA	12	NA	TRBV29-1	TRBJ1-2	CSVWGATVGYTF	TGCAGCGTTTGGGGGGCCACGGTGGGCTACACCTTC
NA	13	NA	TRBV2	TRBJ1-1	CASSRDGNTEAFF	TGTGCCAGCAGTCGGGACGGGAACACTGAAGCTTTCTTT
NA	16	NA	TRBV21-1	TRBJ1-2	CAILNGSGEGTYGYTF	TGTGCCATACTGAACGGATCGGGGGAGGGGACTTATGGCTACACCTTC
few	14	TRBD1	TRBV2	TRBJ1-2	CARQTGQGIIGYTF	TGTGCCAGGCAAACGGGACAGGGGATAATCGGCTACACCTTC
NA	13	NA	TRBV12-3/TRBV12-4	TRBJ1-2	CASSPPSGYGYTF	TGTGCCAGCAGCCCCCCAAGCGGCTATGGCTACACCTTC
few	12	TRBD1	TRBV20-1	TRBJ1-2	CSAQTGENGYTF	TGCAGTGCTCAGACAGGGGAGAATGGCTACACCTTC
NA	15	NA	TRBV9	TRBJ2-7	CASSVGPEAFYEQYF	TGTGCCAGCAGCGTAGGGCCAGAGGCGTTCTACGAGCAGTACTTC
few	13	NA	TRBV6-5	TRBJ2-5	CASSYQQLETQYF	TGTGCCAGCAGTTACCAACAACTAGAGACCCAGTACTTC
NA	14	NA	TRBV20-1	TRBJ1-1	CSASASVWNTEAFF	TGCAGTGCTAGTGCCTCAGTCTGGAACACTGAAGCTTTCTTT
few	16	NA	TRBV18	TRBJ1-2	CASSPPGPRTNYGYTF	TGTGCCAGCTCACCACCAGGCCCGAGGACTAACTATGGCTACACCTTC
few	15	NA	TRBV5-1	TRBJ1-1	CASSLEGTVNTEAFF	TGCGCCAGCAGCTTGGAGGGGACTGTGAACACTGAAGCTTTCTTT
NA	13	NA	TRBV6-2/TRBV6-3	TRBJ1-6	CASSLPPGLTLHF	TGTGCCAGCAGTCTGCCCCCCGGCCTCACCCTCCACTTT
NA	13	NA	TRBV19	TRBJ1-1	CASLRTDNTEAFF	TGTGCCAGTCTCAGGACAGATAACACTGAAGCTTTCTTT
NA	11	NA	TRBV3-1	TRBJ1-1	CASSQVGEAFF	TGTGCCAGCAGCCAAGTCGGTGAAGCTTTCTTT
NA	14	NA	TRBV6-2/TRBV6-3	TRBJ1-2	CASSYSGSLGGYTF	TGTGCCAGCAGTTACTCTGGCAGCCTCGGAGGCTACACCTTC
once	13	NA	TRBV20-1	TRBJ2-1	CSASHPTGNEQFF	TGCAGTGCTAGCCATCCCACCGGGAATGAGCAGTTCTTC
NA	13	NA	TRBV29-1	TRBJ1-2	CSVALDSLYGYTF	TGCAGCGTTGCCCTGGACAGCCTCTATGGCTACACCTTC
NA	13	NA	TRBV2	TRBJ2-7	CASRDTSSGEQYF	TGTGCCAGCAGAGATACAAGCTCTGGGGAGCAGTACTTC
NA	10	NA	TRBV27	TRBJ2-1	CASGGNEQFF	TGTGCCAGCGGGGGCAATGAGCAGTTCTTC
few	15	NA	TRBV6-1	TRBJ2-3	CASTPTGRDTDTQYF	TGTGCCAGCACCCCCACCGGACGGGACACAGATACGCAGTATTTT
NA	14	TRBD2	TRBV10-3	TRBJ2-1	CAIRSGRSYNEQFF	TGTGCCATCAGAAGCGGGAGGTCCTACAATGAGCAGTTCTTC
NA	16	NA	TRBV29-1	TRBJ1-2	CSVEWAGGAFDYGYTF	TGCAGCGTTGAATGGGCCGGGGGGGCGTTCGACTATGGCTACACCTTC
NA	14	NA	TRBV6-2/TRBV6-3	TRBJ1-1	CASSFTGPDTEAFF	TGTGCCAGCAGTTTCACAGGGCCCGACACTGAAGCTTTCTTT
NA	16	NA	TRBV19	TRBJ1-3	CASNKESWVSGNTIYF	TGTGCCAGTAATAAGGAATCCTGGGTATCTGGAAACACCATATATTTT
NA	15	NA	TRBV11-2	TRBJ2-3	CASSFPRVWDHTQYF	TGTGCCAGCAGCTTTCCCCGGGTTTGGGACCATACGCAGTATTTT
NA	15	TRBD1	TRBV6-1	TRBJ1-1	CASIKGQGSNTEAFF	TGTGCCAGCATTAAGGGACAGGGGTCCAACACTGAAGCTTTCTTT
NA	14	TRBD1	TRBV7-2	TRBJ2-2	CASRRQGNTGELFF	TGTGCCAGCAGACGACAGGGAAACACCGGGGAGCTGTTTTTT
few	15	NA	TRBV27	TRBJ1-6	CASSLRAGMNSPLHF	TGTGCCAGCAGTCTCCGGGCAGGGATGAATTCACCCCTCCACTTT
NA	15	TRBD2	TRBV7-2	TRBJ2-5	CASSLYSGAVETQYF	TGTGCCAGCAGCTTATATAGCGGGGCAGTGGAGACCCAGTACTTC
NA	13	NA	TRBV20-1	TRBJ1-1	CSASTGALPEAFF	TGCAGTGCTAGTACGGGGGCTCTTCCTGAAGCTTTCTTT
NA	14	NA	TRBV20-1	TRBJ2-3	CSARKQGRSDTQYF	TGCAGTGCTAGGAAACAGGGGAGGTCAGATACGCAGTATTTT
NA	13	TRBD1	TRBV20-1	TRBJ1-1	CSPRGTGGIEAFF	TGCAGTCCTCGAGGGACAGGGGGCATTGAAGCTTTCTTT
NA	15	NA	TRBV2	TRBJ1-1	CASNSGRILNTEAFF	TGTGCCAGCAACTCTGGACGGATACTGAACACTGAAGCTTTCTTT
few	14	NA	TRBV27	TRBJ1-5	CASSPTVSNQPQHF	TGTGCCAGCAGTCCGACAGTTAGCAATCAGCCCCAGCATTTT
NA	12	NA	TRBV18	TRBJ2-7	CASSPQRNEQYF	TGTGCCAGCTCACCACAACGGAACGAGCAGTACTTC
NA	15	NA	TRBV6-1	TRBJ1-3	CASSDPRAGGNTIYF	TGTGCCAGCAGTGACCCCAGGGCTGGGGGAAACACCATATATTTT
NA	15	NA	TRBV19	TRBJ1-2	CASSIGLGQNYGYTF	TGTGCCAGTAGTATCGGGCTCGGACAGAACTATGGCTACACCTTC
few	15	NA	TRBV27	TRBJ1-5	CASSISERSGQPQHF	TGTGCCAGCAGTATCTCTGAACGGTCGGGTCAGCCCCAGCATTTT
once	15	TRBD2	TRBV20-1	TRBJ2-7	CSARPGGGAGYEQYF	TGCAGTGCTAGGCCCGGGGGGGGGGCTGGTTACGAGCAGTACTTC
NA	15	TRBD2	TRBV7-2	TRBJ2-4	CASSMKTSGRGEEYF	TGTGCCAGCAGCATGAAGACTAGCGGGAGGGGGGAGGAATACTTC